These 13 T cell receptor beta chains were sequenced from one sample in a study of T cell responses to AZD1222 COVID-19 vaccine. This table comes from immunoSEQ multiplex PCR, and its TCRdb copy is limited to in-frame clones, with some not included. This table has about 150,000 clones, about 87% appearing once. Sequenced here: peripheral blood, sampled on day 0 of AZD1222 vaccination. These receptors were collected from an adult in good health.

CDR3 amino acids: CSARYEEQYF. The CDR3 region has the DNA TGCAGTGCTCGCTACGAGGAGCAGTACTTC. The V gene is TRBV20-1, the J gene TRBJ2-7; D call uncertain. The CDR3 loop spans 10 amino acids. V was pared by 5 bases and J by 7 bases, with 9 bases between. Germline V gene lookup returns CDR1 DFQATT and CDR2 SNEGSKA (reference sequence).

The chain employs TRBV19 and TRBJ2-7, with TRBD1 matching over 9 bases. V lost 5 bases and J lost 3; bases outside the gene matches: 2. The CDR3 is 13 amino acids. Germline V lookup: CDR1 LNHDA, CDR2 SQIVND (reference sequence). The CDR3 reads CASSADRGYEQYF. The CDR3 nucleotides are TGTGCCAGTAGTGCGGACAGGGGCTACGAGCAGTACTTC.

The genes are TRBV7-9 and TRBJ1-3; weak D call: TRBD1 (6 bases). The CDR3 totals 15 residues. CDR1 and CDR2 from the germline V gene are SEHNR and FQNEAQ (reference sequence). Deletions cut 4 bases from V and 4 bases from J, with 14 bases between. CDR3 region: CASSYTTGSGNTIYF. The DNA of the CDR3 is TGTGCCAGCAGCTATACTACAGGGTCCGGAAACACCATATATTTT.

With regard to this clone: A junction boundary mismatches the germline segment, possibly from a read error. The rearrangement uses TRBV9 and TRBJ1-2; D possibly corresponds to TRBD1 (5 bases). CDR1 SGDLS and CDR2 YYNGEE come from the germline V gene. CDR3 length: 14 residues. The CDR3 DNA reads TGTGCCAGCAGCGTAGGGGGGACCCGAAATGTGGCAGTATTC. Translating gives CASSVGGTRNVAVF.

As DNA, the CDR3 is TGTGCCAGCAGCTTTGCCGGGACAGCCACCGGGGAGCTGTTTTTT. This translates into CASSFAGTATGELFF. The chain has TRBV5-6 and TRBJ2-2, with TRBD1 matching 7 bases. The V gene end was trimmed by 2 bases and the J gene end by 4 bases; junction bases not matched to a gene: 5. The CDR3 contains 15 residues. In germline, CDR1 is SGHDT, CDR2 YYEEEE.

The V call is TRBV4-1, the J call TRBJ1-1; D remains ambiguous. CDR3 length: 15 residues. From germline, CDR1 is MGHRA and CDR2 YSYEKL. V was shortened by 1 base and J by 3 bases, with 12 bases between the two germline ends. CDR3 sequence: CASSQARGGYTEAFF. The CDR3 nucleotides are TGCGCCAGCAGCCAAGCTCGGGGAGGGTACACTGAAGCTTTCTTT.

CDR3 sequence (DNA): TGTGCCAGCAGTCACGGACAGTTGAGGGCCGGGGAGCTGTTTTTT. Protein product: CASSHGQLRAGELFF. The genes are TRBV28 and TRBJ2-2; perhaps TRBD1 as D (6 bases). The ends were cut back, 5 bases at V and 6 bases at J, with 16 bases in the middle. The germline gives CDR1 MDHEN, CDR2 SYDVKM. This CDR3 has 15 amino acids. Supplemented by reference TRBV28 and TRBJ2-2, the full variable domain reads DVKVTQSSRYLVKRTGEKVFLECVQDMDHENMFWYRQDPGLGLRLIYFSYDVKMKEKGDIPEGYSVSREKKERFSLILESASTNQTSMYLCASSHGQLRAGELFFGEGSRLTVL.

This clone was observed once. The gene calls are TRBV14 and TRBJ2-1; unclear D gene. This CDR3 contains 12 residues. The germline V and J ends were trimmed by 3 bases and 4 bases, with 4 bases remaining between them. Per germline, CDR1 SGHDN and CDR2 FVKESK. CDR3 amino acids: CASSQGYNEQFF. The CDR3, as DNA: TGTGCCAGCAGCCAGGGGTACAATGAGCAGTTCTTC.

The chain carries TRBV19 and TRBJ1-2, with D maybe TRBD1 (6 bases). The V end lost 2 bases, the J end lost 7 bases, and 11 bases lay between the germline ends. Germline V gives CDR1 LNHDA, CDR2 SQIVND (reference sequence). This CDR3 has 13 amino acids. The CDR3 loop is CASSIQQGGGYTF. Here the CDR3 DNA reads TGTGCCAGTAGTATACAACAGGGAGGTGGCTACACCTTC.

The chain joins TRBV7-9 to TRBJ1-1; D gene uncertain. Germline V gives CDR1 SEHNR, CDR2 FQNEAQ (reference sequence). Trimming took 2 bases from V and 1 from J, leaving 8 bases between them. CDR3 length: 14 residues. The CDR3: CASSLNGRNTEAFF. The CDR3 DNA follows: TGTGCCAGCAGCTTAAATGGTAGGAACACTGAAGCTTTCTTT.

The genes are TRBV15 and TRBJ1-5; 7 nucleotides align to TRBD1. Trimming removed 4 bases from V and 0 bases from J; junction bases left unmatched: 12. The CDR3 has 18 amino acids. The germline V gene encodes CDR1 LNHNV and CDR2 YYDKDF (reference sequence). CDR3 in DNA: TGTGCCACCAGCACTGGGGACAGCGCCCTTATTAGCAATCAGCCCCAGCATTTT. Its translation is CATSTGDSALISNQPQHF.

This clone was picked up one time. This sequence joins TRBV24-1 and TRBJ2-2, with D possibly being TRBD2 (6 bases). Trimming pared 5 bases from V and 2 bases from J, leaving 8 bases between. The CDR3 is made up of 14 amino acids. From germline, CDR1 is KGHDR and CDR2 SFDVKD. The CDR3, as DNA: TGTGCCACCAGTGCGGGGGTTAACACCGGGGAGCTGTTTTTT. It is translated as CATSAGVNTGELFF.

The chain couples TRBV12-3 or TRBV12-4 to TRBJ1-3, with unresolved D. Trimming took off 6 bases at V and 0 bases at J, with 3 bases between the two ends. The CDR3 extends over 12 amino acids. CDR3 residues: CASRGSGNTIYF. CDR3 DNA: TGTGCCAGCAGAGGCTCTGGAAACACCATATATTTT.